Listed below are T cell receptor beta chains from one sample, sequenced in a study of blood T cell repertoires in COVID-19. Here immunoSEQ multiplex PCR was the method, and the copy in TCRdb shows in-frame clones only, minus some. In the table there are more than 80,000 clones, approximately 85% of which are singletons. Sequences were obtained from peripheral blood. These receptors came from a woman of 80 years or more with COVID-19, enrolled during active disease. Both conserved end residues are part of each CDR3. D genes are given only for firm matches. A clone size is listed for some rows: how often the clone was seen (once, few, many), or a class if it is expanded.

D,size,J,V,CDR3,DNA
NA,once,TRBJ1-1,TRBV5-1,CASSLGVGAVNTEAFF,TGCGCCAGCAGCTTGGGGGTGGGGGCGGTTAACACTGAAGCTTTCTTT
NA,once,TRBJ1-5,TRBV6-2/TRBV6-3,CASSRQEIQPQHF,TGTGCCAGCAGTCGACAGGAGATTCAGCCCCAGCATTTT
TRBD1,NA,TRBJ1-5,TRBV2,CASSATGGGGQPQHF,TGTGCCAGCAGCGCGACAGGGGGGGGAGGACAGCCCCAGCATTTT
NA,NA,TRBJ1-6,TRBV13,CASSLGLGEWNSPLHF,TGTGCCAGCAGCTTAGGCCTTGGGGAGTGGAATTCACCCCTCCACTTT
NA,NA,TRBJ2-5,TRBV2,CASGSRETQYF,TGTGCCAGCGGGAGTCGAGAGACCCAGTACTTC
TRBD1,NA,TRBJ2-2,TRBV11-3,CASTKGQGMAGELFF,TGTGCCAGCACCAAGGGACAGGGGATGGCCGGGGAGCTGTTTTTT
NA,NA,TRBJ1-5,TRBV19,CASSIGQVSNQPQHF,TGTGCCAGTAGTATTGGGCAGGTGAGCAATCAGCCCCAGCATTTT
NA,few,TRBJ1-1,TRBV27,CASSRPDLGYAEAFF,TGTGCCAGCAGTCGACCGGACTTAGGGTACGCTGAAGCTTTCTTT
TRBD1,NA,TRBJ2-2,TRBV6-5,CASSYTGGFAGELFF,TGTGCCAGCAGTTATACAGGGGGCTTCGCCGGGGAGCTGTTTTTT
NA,once,TRBJ1-2,TRBV15,CATSRDRVDYGYTF,TGTGCCACCAGCAGAGATCGCGTGGACTATGGCTACACCTTC
TRBD1,NA,TRBJ2-5,TRBV6-5,CASSYAQGAWQETQYF,TGTGCCAGCAGTTACGCACAGGGGGCTTGGCAAGAGACCCAGTACTTC
TRBD1,once,TRBJ1-2,TRBV7-9,CASSLVGRGRTYGYTF,TGTGCCAGCAGCTTAGTGGGCAGGGGGAGGACCTATGGCTACACCTTC
TRBD2,NA,TRBJ2-4,TRBV4-1,CASSQNPSSGGEDIQYF,TGCGCCAGCAGCCAAAATCCGTCTAGCGGGGGGGAGGACATTCAGTACTTC
TRBD1,NA,TRBJ2-5,TRBV7-2,CASSQADRQGQETQYF,TGTGCCAGCAGCCAGGCGGACAGGCAGGGACAAGAGACCCAGTACTTC
TRBD2,NA,TRBJ2-1,TRBV7-2,CASSFRTSGREQFF,TGTGCCAGCAGCTTTAGGACTAGCGGGAGGGAACAGTTCTTC
TRBD1,NA,TRBJ1-4,TRBV27,CASSPREGAVEKLFF,TGTGCCAGCAGTCCCCGGGAGGGGGCGGTTGAAAAACTGTTTTTT
NA,NA,TRBJ1-2,TRBV30,CAWSVLPERGYTF,TGTGCCTGGAGTGTACTTCCCGAGCGGGGCTACACCTTC
NA,NA,TRBJ1-6,TRBV20-1,CSASVAFFNSPLHF,TGCAGTGCTAGTGTGGCCTTTTTCAATTCACCCCTCCACTTT
NA,NA,TRBJ2-2,TRBV9,CASSRGATGELFF,TGTGCCAGCAGCCGGGGTGCCACCGGGGAGCTGTTTTTT
NA,NA,TRBJ1-5,TRBV18,CASSPAGLQPQHF,TGTGCCAGCTCACCGGCAGGGCTTCAGCCCCAGCATTTT
NA,once,TRBJ2-2,TRBV18,CASSPLNTGELFF,TGTGCCAGCTCACCCCTGAACACCGGGGAGCTGTTTTTT
TRBD1,NA,TRBJ1-2,TRBV6-6,CASSRRQGGPLVYGYTF,TGTGCCAGCAGTCGTCGACAGGGGGGCCCTCTGGTCTATGGCTACACCTTC
TRBD2,NA,TRBJ2-4,TRBV27,CASSLWLAGVNIQYF,TGTGCCAGCAGTTTATGGCTAGCGGGGGTGAACATTCAGTACTTC
NA,NA,TRBJ2-1,TRBV24-1,CATSDFSAGAQVEQFF,TGTGCCACCAGTGATTTCTCGGCGGGGGCGCAGGTAGAGCAGTTCTTC
NA,once,TRBJ1-2,TRBV5-1,CASSSSPGVSGYTF,TGCGCCAGCAGCTCTAGCCCGGGGGTTAGTGGCTACACCTTC
NA,NA,TRBJ2-3,TRBV5-1,CASSLSSFNTQYF,TGCGCCAGCAGCTTGAGTAGCTTTAATACGCAGTATTTT
NA,NA,TRBJ2-2,TRBV19,CVLVGGRPGELFF,TGTGTGCTAGTTGGGGGCAGACCCGGGGAGCTGTTTTTT
NA,NA,TRBJ2-3,TRBV4-1,CASSLQTITDTQYF,TGCGCCAGCAGCCTCCAGACAATCACAGATACGCAGTATTTT
NA,once,TRBJ2-1,TRBV21-1,CASSKSSYNEQFF,TGTGCCAGCAGCAAGAGCTCCTACAATGAGCAGTTCTTC
NA,NA,TRBJ2-2,TRBV30,CAWSVYWTSNTGELFF,TGTGCCTGGAGTGTATATTGGACTTCGAACACCGGGGAGCTGTTTTTT
TRBD2,NA,TRBJ2-2,TRBV7-3,CASSLGLAVNTGELFF,TGTGCCAGCAGCTTAGGCCTAGCGGTGAACACCGGGGAGCTGTTTTTT
TRBD2,NA,TRBJ2-5,TRBV27,CASSFLAGVETQYF,TGTGCCAGCAGCTTTCTAGCGGGAGTCGAGACCCAGTACTTC
TRBD2,NA,TRBJ2-5,TRBV7-3,CASSLGQAGGQETQYF,TGTGCCAGCAGCTTGGGACAAGCGGGGGGACAAGAGACCCAGTACTTC
TRBD2,NA,TRBJ2-7,TRBV23-1,CASSQSKVAGDYEQYF,TGCGCCAGCAGTCAATCTAAAGTAGCGGGAGACTACGAGCAGTACTTC
TRBD2,NA,TRBJ2-1,TRBV4-3,CASSQAVRGGASYNEQFF,TGCGCCAGCAGCCAAGCGGTCCGGGGGGGCGCCTCCTACAATGAGCAGTTCTTC
TRBD1,NA,TRBJ2-7,TRBV9,CASSNPRKGQGYSYEQYF,TGTGCCAGCAGCAACCCCCGAAAGGGACAGGGGTACTCCTACGAGCAGTACTTC
TRBD1,NA,TRBJ1-1,TRBV6-5,CASSGAGGIFEAFF,TGTGCCAGCAGCGGGGCAGGGGGGATATTTGAAGCTTTCTTT
TRBD2,many,TRBJ2-2,TRBV5-4,CASSKIAGTNTGELFF,TGTGCCAGCAGCAAGATAGCGGGGACAAACACCGGGGAGCTGTTTTTT
NA,NA,TRBJ1-2,TRBV20-1,CSASRGGGGYTF,TGCAGTGCTAGTAGAGGGGGTGGCGGCTACACCTTC
NA,NA,TRBJ1-1,TRBV11-2,CASSHPGRGTEAFF,TGTGCCAGCAGTCATCCGGGCCGAGGGACTGAAGCTTTCTTT
TRBD1,NA,TRBJ2-1,TRBV2,CASSVGTGSSYNEQFF,TGTGCCAGCAGTGTGGGGACAGGGAGCTCCTACAATGAGCAGTTCTTC
NA,NA,TRBJ2-3,TRBV7-2,CASSARLVSDTQYF,TGTGCCAGCAGCGCCCGACTAGTCTCTGATACGCAGTATTTT
NA,NA,TRBJ2-3,TRBV4-2,CASSRNPNEGTQYF,TGTGCCAGCAGTCGAAACCCTAATGAGGGTACGCAGTATTTT
NA,NA,TRBJ2-2,TRBV2,CASSPVPGGELFF,TGTGCCAGCAGTCCCGTCCCCGGCGGGGAGCTGTTTTTT
TRBD1,NA,TRBJ1-3,TRBV30,CAWSYNYNHPDRVRAGNTIYF,TGTGCCTGGAGTTATAACTACAACCACCCGGACAGGGTTAGGGCTGGAAACACCATATATTTT
TRBD1,NA,TRBJ1-6,TRBV5-5,CASSLAGQGLSSYNSPLHF,TGTGCCAGCAGCTTGGCGGGACAGGGATTGAGCTCCTATAATTCACCCCTCCACTTT
TRBD1,once,TRBJ2-3,TRBV24-1,CATSDWTGLTTDTQYF,TGTGCCACCAGTGATTGGACAGGGCTTACCACAGATACGCAGTATTTT
NA,NA,TRBJ2-3,TRBV6-2/TRBV6-3,CASSFLFSTDTQYF,TGTGCCAGCAGTTTCCTTTTTAGCACAGATACGCAGTATTTT
NA,NA,TRBJ2-1,TRBV7-8,CASSLSVNEQFF,TGTGCCAGCAGCTTATCCGTTAATGAGCAGTTCTTC
TRBD1,NA,TRBJ2-7,TRBV30,CAWNKQGYEQYF,TGTGCCTGGAACAAACAGGGGTACGAGCAGTACTTC
NA,NA,TRBJ2-4,TRBV5-1,CASSDQGRGNIQYF,TGCGCCAGCAGCGATCAAGGGCGGGGAAACATTCAGTACTTC
NA,NA,TRBJ1-1,TRBV6-2/TRBV6-3,CASSYIGSTEAFF,TGTGCCAGCAGTTACATCGGGAGCACTGAAGCTTTCTTT
NA,few,TRBJ1-2,TRBV28,CASSSNYLGYTF,TGTGCCAGCAGCTCTAACTACCTAGGCTACACCTTC
TRBD1,NA,TRBJ1-1,TRBV6-1,CASSVLGQGANTEAFF,TGTGCCAGCAGTGTCCTAGGACAGGGCGCGAACACTGAAGCTTTCTTT
TRBD1,few,TRBJ2-7,TRBV15,CATSSAPGQDYEQYF,TGTGCCACCAGCAGTGCCCCGGGACAGGACTACGAGCAGTACTTC
TRBD1,NA,TRBJ2-2,TRBV10-3,CAISDPDRKGDTGELFF,TGTGCCATCAGTGATCCGGACAGGAAAGGAGACACCGGGGAGCTGTTTTTT
TRBD2,NA,TRBJ2-5,TRBV7-6,CASSLGAGGNQETQYF,TGTGCCAGCAGCTTGGGAGCGGGGGGGAACCAAGAGACCCAGTACTTC
NA,NA,TRBJ2-5,TRBV2,CASSEGAANQETQYF,TGTGCCAGCAGTGAAGGGGCAGCCAATCAAGAGACCCAGTACTTC
NA,NA,TRBJ2-1,TRBV19,CASSIIRGVHNEQFF,TGTGCCAGTAGTATCATTAGGGGTGTCCACAATGAGCAGTTCTTC
TRBD1,NA,TRBJ1-1,TRBV18,CASSPLQGGGGTEAFF,TGTGCCAGCTCACCATTGCAAGGAGGGGGCGGCACTGAAGCTTTCTTT